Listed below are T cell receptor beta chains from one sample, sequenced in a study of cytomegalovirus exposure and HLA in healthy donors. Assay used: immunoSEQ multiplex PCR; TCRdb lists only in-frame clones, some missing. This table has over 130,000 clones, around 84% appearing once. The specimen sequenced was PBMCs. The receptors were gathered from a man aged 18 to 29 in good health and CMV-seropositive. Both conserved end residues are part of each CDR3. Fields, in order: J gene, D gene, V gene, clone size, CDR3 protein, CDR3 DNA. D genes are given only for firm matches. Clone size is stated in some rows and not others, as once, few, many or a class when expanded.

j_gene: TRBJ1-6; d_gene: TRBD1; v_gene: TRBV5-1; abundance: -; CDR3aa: CASSPYRDRGNSPLHF; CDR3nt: TGCGCCAGCAGCCCCTACCGGGACAGGGGAAATTCACCCCTCCACTTT
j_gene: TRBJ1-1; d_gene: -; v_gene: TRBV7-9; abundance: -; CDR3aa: CASSLYGSGAGGTEAFF; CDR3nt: TGTGCCAGCAGCTTATACGGCTCGGGAGCTGGCGGCACTGAAGCTTTCTTT
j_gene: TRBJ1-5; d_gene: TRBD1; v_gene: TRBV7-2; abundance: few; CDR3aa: CASSAGQGMVQPQHF; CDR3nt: TGTGCCAGCAGCGCGGGACAGGGGATGGTTCAGCCCCAGCATTTT
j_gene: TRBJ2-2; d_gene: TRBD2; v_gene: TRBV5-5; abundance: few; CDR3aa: CASSLVPTSGRNTGELFF; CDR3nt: TGTGCCAGCAGCTTGGTCCCTACTAGCGGCAGGAACACCGGGGAGCTGTTTTTT
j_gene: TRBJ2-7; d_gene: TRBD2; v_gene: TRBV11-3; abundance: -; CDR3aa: CASSLPSGSSYEQYF; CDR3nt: TGTGCCAGCAGCTTACCTAGCGGAAGCTCCTACGAGCAGTACTTC
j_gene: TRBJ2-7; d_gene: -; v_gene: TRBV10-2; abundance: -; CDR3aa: CASSELYYEQYF; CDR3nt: TGCGCCAGCAGTGAACTCTATTACGAGCAGTACTTC
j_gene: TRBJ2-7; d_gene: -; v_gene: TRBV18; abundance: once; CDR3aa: CASSPGPSGEQYF; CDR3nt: TGTGCCAGCTCACCCGGCCCCTCGGGTGAGCAGTACTTC
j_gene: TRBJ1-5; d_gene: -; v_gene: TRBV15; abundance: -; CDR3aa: CATSSDTYQPQHF; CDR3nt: TGTGCCACCAGCTCGGACACCTATCAGCCCCAGCATTTT
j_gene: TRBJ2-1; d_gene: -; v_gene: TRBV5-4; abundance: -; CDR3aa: CASSEVGSYNEQFF; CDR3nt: TGTGCCAGCAGCGAGGTAGGAAGCTACAATGAGCAGTTCTTC
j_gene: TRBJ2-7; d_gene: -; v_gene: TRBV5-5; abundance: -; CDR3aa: CASSLQPFGQHYEQYF; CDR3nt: TGTGCCAGCAGCTTGCAGCCGTTTGGACAGCATTACGAGCAGTACTTC
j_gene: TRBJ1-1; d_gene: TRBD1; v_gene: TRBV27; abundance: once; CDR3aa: CASSLKGAGWNTEAFF; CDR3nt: TGTGCCAGCAGTTTGAAGGGGGCCGGTTGGAACACTGAAGCTTTCTTT
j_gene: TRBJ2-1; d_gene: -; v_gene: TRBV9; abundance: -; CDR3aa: CASSVGSLRSYNEQFF; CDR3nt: TGTGCCAGCAGCGTAGGTAGCTTAAGGTCCTACAATGAGCAGTTCTTC
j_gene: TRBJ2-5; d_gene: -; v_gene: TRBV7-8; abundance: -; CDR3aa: CASSLRFPKETQYF; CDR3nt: TGTGCCAGCAGCTTACGGTTCCCCAAAGAGACCCAGTACTTC
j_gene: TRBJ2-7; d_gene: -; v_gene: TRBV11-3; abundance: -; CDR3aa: CASSLEEFLGQYF; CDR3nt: TGTGCCAGCAGCTTAGAGGAGTTCTTGGGGCAGTACTTC
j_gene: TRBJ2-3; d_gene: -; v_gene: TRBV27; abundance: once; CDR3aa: CASSYTLSTDTQYF; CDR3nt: TGTGCCAGCAGCTATACCCTTAGCACAGATACGCAGTATTTT
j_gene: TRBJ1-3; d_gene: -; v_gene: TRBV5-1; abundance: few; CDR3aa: CASSLEGEGSGNTIYF; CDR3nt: TGCGCCAGCAGCTTGGAGGGAGAGGGCTCTGGAAACACCATATATTTT
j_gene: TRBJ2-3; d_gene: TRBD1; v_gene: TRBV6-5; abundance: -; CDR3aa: CAIGTEGTDTQYF; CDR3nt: TGTGCCATCGGGACAGAGGGCACAGATACGCAGTATTTT
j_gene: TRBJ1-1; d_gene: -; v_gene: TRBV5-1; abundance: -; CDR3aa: CASSIESWNTEAFF; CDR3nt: TGCGCCAGCAGCATCGAGTCCTGGAACACTGAAGCTTTCTTT
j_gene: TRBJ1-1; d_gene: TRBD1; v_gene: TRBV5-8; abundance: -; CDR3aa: CASSYRDRGENTEAFF; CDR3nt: TGTGCCAGCAGCTACCGGGACAGGGGAGAGAACACTGAAGCTTTCTTT
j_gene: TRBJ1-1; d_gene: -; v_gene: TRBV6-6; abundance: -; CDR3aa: CASSYPGGGNTEAFF; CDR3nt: TGTGCCAGCAGTTACCCGGGGGGAGGGAACACTGAAGCTTTCTTT
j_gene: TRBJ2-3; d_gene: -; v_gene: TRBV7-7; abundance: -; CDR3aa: CASSREGERADTQYF; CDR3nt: TGTGCTAGCAGCCGTGAGGGGGAGAGGGCGGATACGCAGTATTTT
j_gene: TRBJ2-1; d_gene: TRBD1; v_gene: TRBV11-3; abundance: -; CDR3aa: CASSLRQGPYNEQFF; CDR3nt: TGTGCCAGCAGCCTACGACAGGGCCCCTACAATGAGCAGTTCTTC
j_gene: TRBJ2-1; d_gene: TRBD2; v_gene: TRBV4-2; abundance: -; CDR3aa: CASNPQGAGGHDEQFF; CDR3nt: TGTGCCAGCAACCCTCAGGGAGCGGGAGGTCACGATGAGCAGTTCTTC
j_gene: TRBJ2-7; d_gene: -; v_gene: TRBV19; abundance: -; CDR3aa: CASSLGLGSSYEQYF; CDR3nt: TGTGCCAGTAGTCTGGGACTGGGAAGCTCCTACGAGCAGTACTTC
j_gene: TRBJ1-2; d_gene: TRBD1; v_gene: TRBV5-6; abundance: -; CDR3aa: CASSLVIHPEGAYGYTF; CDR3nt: TGTGCCAGCAGCTTGGTAATTCACCCCGAGGGGGCTTATGGCTACACCTTC
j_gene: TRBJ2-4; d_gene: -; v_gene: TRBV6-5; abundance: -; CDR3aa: CASSNSGGRGIQYF; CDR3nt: TGTGCCAGCAGCAATTCAGGGGGGCGGGGCATTCAGTACTTC
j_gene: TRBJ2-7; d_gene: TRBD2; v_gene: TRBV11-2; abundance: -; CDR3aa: CASSLAGLAGDEQYF; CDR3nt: TGTGCCAGCAGCTTAGCGGGCCTAGCGGGAGACGAGCAGTACTTC
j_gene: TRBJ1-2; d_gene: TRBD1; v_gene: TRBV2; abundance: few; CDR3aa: CASSATGVYGYTF; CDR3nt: TGTGCCAGCAGCGCAACAGGGGTTTATGGCTACACCTTC
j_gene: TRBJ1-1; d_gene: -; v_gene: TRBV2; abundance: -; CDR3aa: CASRGTSNTEAFF; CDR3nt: TGTGCCAGCAGGGGGACTTCGAACACTGAAGCTTTCTTT
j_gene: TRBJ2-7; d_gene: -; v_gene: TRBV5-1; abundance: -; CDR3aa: CASSLYYEQYF; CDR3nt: TGCGCCAGCAGCTTGTATTACGAGCAGTACTTC
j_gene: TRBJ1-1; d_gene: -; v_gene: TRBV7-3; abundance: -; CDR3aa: CASRPLGRCTEAFF; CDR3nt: TGTGCCAGCAGACCCCTTGGTAGATGCACTGAAGCTTTCTTT
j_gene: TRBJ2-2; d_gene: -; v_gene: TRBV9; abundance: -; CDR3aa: CASSARAGTGELFF; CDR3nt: TGTGCCAGCAGCGCGCGGGCGGGCACCGGGGAGCTGTTTTTT
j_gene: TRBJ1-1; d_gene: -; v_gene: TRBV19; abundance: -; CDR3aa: CASGPWTTNTEAFF; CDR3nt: TGTGCCAGCGGCCCGTGGACAACGAACACTGAAGCTTTCTTT
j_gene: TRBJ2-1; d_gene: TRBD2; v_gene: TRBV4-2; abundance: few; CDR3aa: CASSQARGVPNNEQFF; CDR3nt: TGTGCCAGCAGCCAGGCCCGGGGGGTCCCCAACAATGAGCAGTTCTTC
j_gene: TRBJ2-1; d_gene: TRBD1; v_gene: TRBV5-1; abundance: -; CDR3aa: CASRWTSGGWDNEQFF; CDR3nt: TGCGCCAGCAGATGGACCTCAGGGGGCTGGGACAATGAGCAGTTCTTC
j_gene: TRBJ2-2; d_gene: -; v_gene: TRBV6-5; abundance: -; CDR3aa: CASGSRTPTGELFF; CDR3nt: TGTGCCAGCGGGTCTAGGACACCCACCGGGGAGCTGTTTTTT
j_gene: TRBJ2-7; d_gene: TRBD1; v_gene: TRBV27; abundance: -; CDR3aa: CASSLRDSYEQYF; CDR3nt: TGTGCCAGCAGTTTACGGGACAGCTACGAGCAGTACTTC
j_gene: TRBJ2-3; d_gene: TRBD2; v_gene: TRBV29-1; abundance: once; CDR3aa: CSVGASGSSGDTQYF; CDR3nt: TGCAGCGTTGGGGCTAGCGGGAGTTCAGGAGATACGCAGTATTTT
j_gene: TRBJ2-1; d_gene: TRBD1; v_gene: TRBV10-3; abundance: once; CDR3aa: CAISSGWDRGLNEQFF; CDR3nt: TGTGCCATCAGTTCAGGTTGGGACAGGGGATTGAATGAGCAGTTCTTC
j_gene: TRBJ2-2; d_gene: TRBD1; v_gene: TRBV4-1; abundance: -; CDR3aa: CASSHKTERTGRSGELFF; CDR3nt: TGCGCCAGCAGCCACAAAACCGAACGGACAGGTCGCAGCGGGGAGCTGTTTTTT
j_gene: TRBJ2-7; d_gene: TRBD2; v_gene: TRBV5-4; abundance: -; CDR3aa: CASSSGAGINYEQYF; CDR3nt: TGTGCCAGCAGCTCAGGAGCGGGAATCAACTACGAGCAGTACTTC
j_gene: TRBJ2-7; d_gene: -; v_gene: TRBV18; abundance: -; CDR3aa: CASSPLAGDEQYF; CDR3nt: TGTGCCAGTTCACCATTAGCCGGGGACGAGCAGTACTTC
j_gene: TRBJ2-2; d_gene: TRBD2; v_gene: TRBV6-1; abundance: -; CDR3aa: CASTLSGRNTGELFF; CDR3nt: TGTGCCAGCACCTTAAGCGGGAGGAACACCGGGGAGCTGTTTTTT
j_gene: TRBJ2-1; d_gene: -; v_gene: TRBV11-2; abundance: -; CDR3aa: CASSSYSYAEQFF; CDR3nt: TGTGCCAGCAGCTCGTATAGCTATGCTGAGCAGTTCTTC
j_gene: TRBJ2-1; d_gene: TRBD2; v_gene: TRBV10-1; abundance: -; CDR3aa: CASSEMSSGRSDEQFF; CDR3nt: TGCGCCAGCAGTGAGATGTCTAGCGGGAGATCCGATGAGCAGTTCTTC
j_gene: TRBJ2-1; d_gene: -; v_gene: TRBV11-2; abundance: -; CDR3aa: CASSPSLANEQFF; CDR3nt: TGTGCCAGCAGCCCATCGCTAGCGAATGAGCAGTTCTTC
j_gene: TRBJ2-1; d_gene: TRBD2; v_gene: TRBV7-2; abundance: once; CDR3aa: CASSSRASGRGEQFF; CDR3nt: TGTGCCAGCAGCTCGAGGGCTAGCGGGAGGGGTGAGCAGTTCTTC
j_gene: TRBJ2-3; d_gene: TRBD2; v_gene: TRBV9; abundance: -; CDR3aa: CASSKFSYSSGRTDTQYF; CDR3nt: TGTGCCAGCAGCAAATTTAGCTATTCTAGCGGACGCACAGATACGCAGTATTTT
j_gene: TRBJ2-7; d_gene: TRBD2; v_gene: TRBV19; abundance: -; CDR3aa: CASRPASAGVFEQYF; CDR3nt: TGTGCCAGTAGGCCAGCCTCGGCGGGAGTCTTCGAGCAGTACTTC
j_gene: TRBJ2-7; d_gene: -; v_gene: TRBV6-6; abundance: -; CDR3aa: CASSYSLADLTYEQYF; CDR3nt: TGTGCCAGCAGTTACTCGTTGGCAGATCTTACCTACGAGCAGTACTTC
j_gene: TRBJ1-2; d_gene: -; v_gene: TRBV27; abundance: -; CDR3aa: CASSLSPGLNGYTF; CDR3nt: TGTGCCAGCAGTTTATCTCCAGGGTTAAATGGCTACACCTTC
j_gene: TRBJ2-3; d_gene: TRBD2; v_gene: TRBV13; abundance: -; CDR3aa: CASSLDGTRVDTQYF; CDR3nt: TGTGCCAGCAGCTTAGATGGGACTAGGGTCGATACGCAGTATTTT
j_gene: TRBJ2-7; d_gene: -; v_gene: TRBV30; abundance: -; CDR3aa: CAWGGGGRSYEQYF; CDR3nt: TGTGCCTGGGGGGGAGGCGGACGCTCCTACGAGCAGTACTTC
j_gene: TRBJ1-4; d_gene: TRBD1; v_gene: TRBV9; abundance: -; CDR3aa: CASSVGQAATNEKLFF; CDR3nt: TGTGCCAGCAGCGTGGGACAGGCTGCAACTAATGAAAAACTGTTTTTT
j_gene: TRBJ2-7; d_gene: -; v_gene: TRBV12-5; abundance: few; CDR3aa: CASGGQSPGVEQYF; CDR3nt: TGTGCTAGTGGTGGACAGTCTCCGGGTGTCGAGCAGTACTTC
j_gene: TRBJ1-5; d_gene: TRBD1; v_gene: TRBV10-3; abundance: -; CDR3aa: CAISGQGRNQPQHF; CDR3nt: TGTGCCATCAGTGGACAGGGTAGAAATCAGCCCCAGCATTTT